This T cell receptor (beta chain) was sequenced for a study of control samples from healthy donors and cancer patients. This CDR3 spans 17 amino acids. Germline V lookup: CDR1 LNHDA, CDR2 SQIVND (reference sequence). With 9 bases clipped from V and 5 bases from J, the junction kept 19 bases outside the gene matches. The data were produced by immunoSEQ multiplex PCR, yet TCRdb's version contains in-frame clones alone and is incomplete. The table has under 150,000 clones, about nine tenths seen once. The material sequenced was blood. The sequence derives from a woman aged 25-40 years in good health. The chain combines TRBV19 with TRBJ2-1, with 7 bases matching TRBD2. CDR3 amino acids: CASRPTAFERGNNEQFF. CDR3 coding DNA: TGTGCCAGCCGCCCCACAGCTTTTGAGCGGGGCAACAATGAGCAGTTCTTC.